These 5 T cell receptor beta chains originate from one sample sequenced in a study of T cell responses to AZD1222 COVID-19 vaccine (dated by TCRdb to the early 2020s). The time point label corresponds to: baseline before first vaccination. The method behind the library was the immunoSEQ multiplex PCR assay. TCRdb holds this immuneACCESS table with in-frame rearrangements only. Some clones are missing; in checked studies, unresolved V genes explain under half, and the rest has no known cause. The table for this sample lists around 80,000 clones; roughly 83% of them were counted only once. The leading ten clones occupy roughly 8.7% of the sample. The specimen comprised peripheral blood, sampled on day 0 of AZD1222 vaccination. These receptors all stem from an adult in good health.

The rearrangement uses TRBV6-5 and TRBJ2-7; D is ambiguous. The V end was cut by 2 bases, the J end by 3 bases, with 11 bases between. CDR1 is MNHEY and CDR2 is SVGAGI in the germline V gene. This CDR3 has 14 amino acids. The CDR3 DNA reads TGTGCCAGCAGTTACGGGCGGAGAAGCTACGAGCAGTACTTC. Encoded protein: CASSYGRRSYEQYF.

This clone was seen only once. This chain connects TRBV18 to TRBJ2-2, with TRBD2 matching 9 bases. Trimming cost V 4 bases and J 2 bases; bases outside gene matches: 2. Per germline, CDR1 KGHSH and CDR2 LQKENI. This CDR3 has 15 amino acids. The CDR3 nucleotides read TGTGCCAGCTCACAAGCGGGGGGCAACACCGGGGAGCTGTTTTTT. Protein sequence: CASSQAGGNTGELFF.

V is TRBV19 and J is TRBJ1-2; D gene unclear. The CDR3 loop spans 13 amino acids. Per the germline V gene, CDR1 is LNHDA and CDR2 is SQIVND (reference sequence). The V end was cut by 8 bases, the J end by 5 bases, with 15 bases between. CDR3 sequence: CASEYTTRYGYTF. The CDR3 DNA is TGTGCCAGTGAATACACAACGAGGTATGGCTACACCTTC.

J is TRBJ1-4 and V is TRBV20-1, with D perhaps TRBD1 (5 bases). Between the trimmed V and J ends, which lost 3 bases and 8 bases, there was a span of 13 bases. The CDR3 loop spans 13 amino acids. Germline lookup yields CDR1 DFQATT and CDR2 SNEGSKA (reference sequence). CDR3 nucleotides: TGCAGTGCTAGTAATTTTAGGGGCGAAAAACTGTTTTTT. It yields the protein CSASNFRGEKLFF.

This chain joins TRBV3-1 (or the pseudogene TRBV3-2) and TRBJ2-5; D is uncertain. Trimming stripped 4 bases from V and 0 bases from J, with 3 bases between. Germline CDR1 reads LGHDT; CDR2 reads YNNKEL (reference sequence). The CDR3 length is 12 residues. The CDR3 nucleotides read TGTGCCAGCAGCCGAGACCAAGAGACCCAGTACTTC. It codes for CASSRDQETQYF.